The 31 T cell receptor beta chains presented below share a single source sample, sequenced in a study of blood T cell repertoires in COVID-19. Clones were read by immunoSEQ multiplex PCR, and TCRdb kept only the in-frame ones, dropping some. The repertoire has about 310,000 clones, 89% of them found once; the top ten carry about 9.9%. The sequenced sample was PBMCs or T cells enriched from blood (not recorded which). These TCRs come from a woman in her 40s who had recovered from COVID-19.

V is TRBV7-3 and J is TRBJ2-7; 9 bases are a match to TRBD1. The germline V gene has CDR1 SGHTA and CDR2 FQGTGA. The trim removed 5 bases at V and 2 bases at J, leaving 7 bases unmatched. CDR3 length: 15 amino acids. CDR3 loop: CASSPGQGLTYEQYF. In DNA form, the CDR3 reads TGTGCCAGCAGCCCAGGACAGGGGCTAACCTACGAGCAGTACTTC.

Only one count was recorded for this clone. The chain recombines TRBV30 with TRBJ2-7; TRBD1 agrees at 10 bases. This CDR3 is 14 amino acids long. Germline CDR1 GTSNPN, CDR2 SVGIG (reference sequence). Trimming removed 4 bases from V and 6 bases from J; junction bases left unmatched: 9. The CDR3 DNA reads TGTGCCTGGACCTGGACAGGGGGTATTGGCGAGCAGTACTTC. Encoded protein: CAWTWTGGIGEQYF.

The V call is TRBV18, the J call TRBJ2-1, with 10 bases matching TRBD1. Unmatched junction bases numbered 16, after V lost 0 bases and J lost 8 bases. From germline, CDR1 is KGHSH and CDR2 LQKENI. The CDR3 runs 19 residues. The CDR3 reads CASSPPPKTDRGGRDEQFF. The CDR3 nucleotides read TGTGCCAGCTCACCACCCCCAAAAACGGACAGGGGGGGCCGAGATGAGCAGTTCTTC.

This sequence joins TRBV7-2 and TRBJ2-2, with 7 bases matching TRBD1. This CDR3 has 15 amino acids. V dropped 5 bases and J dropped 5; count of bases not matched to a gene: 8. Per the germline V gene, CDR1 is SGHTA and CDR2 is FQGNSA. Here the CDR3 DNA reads TGTGCCAGCAGCAGACAGGGAAGGCGGACCGGGGAGCTGTTTTTT. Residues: CASSRQGRRTGELFF.

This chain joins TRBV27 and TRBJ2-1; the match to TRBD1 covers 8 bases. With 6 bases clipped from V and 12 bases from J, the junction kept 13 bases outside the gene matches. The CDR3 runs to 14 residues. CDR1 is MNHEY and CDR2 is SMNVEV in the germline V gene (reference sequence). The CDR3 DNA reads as TGTGCCAGCAGGAGAGGACAGGGTGGGATGGGGCAGTTCTTC. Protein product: CASRRGQGGMGQFF.

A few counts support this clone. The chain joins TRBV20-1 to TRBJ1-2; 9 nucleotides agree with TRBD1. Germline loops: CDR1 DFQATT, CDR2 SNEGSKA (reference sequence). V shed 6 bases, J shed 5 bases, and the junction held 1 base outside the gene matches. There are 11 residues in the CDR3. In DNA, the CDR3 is TGCAGTGCCGGACAGGGGTATGGCTACACCTTC. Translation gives CSAGQGYGYTF.

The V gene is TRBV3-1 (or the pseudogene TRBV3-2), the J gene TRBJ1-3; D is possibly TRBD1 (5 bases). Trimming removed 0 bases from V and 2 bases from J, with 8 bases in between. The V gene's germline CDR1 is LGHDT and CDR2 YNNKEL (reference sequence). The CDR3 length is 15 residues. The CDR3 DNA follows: TGTGCCAGCAGCCAAGACGGCAGGGCTGGAAACACCATATATTTT. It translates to CASSQDGRAGNTIYF.

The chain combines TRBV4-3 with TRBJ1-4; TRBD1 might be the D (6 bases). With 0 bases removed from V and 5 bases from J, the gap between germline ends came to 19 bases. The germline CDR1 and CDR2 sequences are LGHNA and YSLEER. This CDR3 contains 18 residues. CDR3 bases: TGCGCCAGCAGCCAAGATCCCCTTGGACAGAGGAGAAATGAAAAACTGTTTTTT. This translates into CASSQDPLGQRRNEKLFF.

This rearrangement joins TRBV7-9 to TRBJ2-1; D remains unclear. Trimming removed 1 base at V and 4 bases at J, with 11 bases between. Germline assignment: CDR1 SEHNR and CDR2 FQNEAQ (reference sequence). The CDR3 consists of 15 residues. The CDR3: CASSLETYGYNEQFF. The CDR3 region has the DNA TGTGCCAGCAGCTTAGAAACCTACGGTTACAATGAGCAGTTCTTC.

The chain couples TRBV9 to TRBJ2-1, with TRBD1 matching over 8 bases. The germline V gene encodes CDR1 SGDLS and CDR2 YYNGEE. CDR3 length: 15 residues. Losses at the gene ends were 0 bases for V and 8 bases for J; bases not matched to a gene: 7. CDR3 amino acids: CASSVAAGGGDEQFF. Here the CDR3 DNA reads TGTGCCAGCAGCGTAGCCGCAGGGGGCGGGGATGAGCAGTTCTTC.

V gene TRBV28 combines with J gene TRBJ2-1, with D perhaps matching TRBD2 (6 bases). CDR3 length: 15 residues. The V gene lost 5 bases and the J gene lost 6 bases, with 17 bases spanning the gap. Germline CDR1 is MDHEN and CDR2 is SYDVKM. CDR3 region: CASSPGDGRINEQFF. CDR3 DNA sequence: TGTGCCAGCAGTCCCGGCGACGGGAGAATCAATGAGCAGTTCTTC.

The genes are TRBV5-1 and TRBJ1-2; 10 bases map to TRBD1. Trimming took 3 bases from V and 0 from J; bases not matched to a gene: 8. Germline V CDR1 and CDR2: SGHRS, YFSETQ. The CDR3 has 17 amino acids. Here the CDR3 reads CASSSRQGATANYGYTF. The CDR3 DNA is TGCGCCAGCAGCTCCCGACAGGGGGCAACCGCTAACTATGGCTACACCTTC.

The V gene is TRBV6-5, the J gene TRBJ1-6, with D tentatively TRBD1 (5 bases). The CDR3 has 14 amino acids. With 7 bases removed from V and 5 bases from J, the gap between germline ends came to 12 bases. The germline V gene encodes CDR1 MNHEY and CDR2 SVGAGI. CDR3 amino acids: CASTAGGDNSPLHF. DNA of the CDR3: TGTGCCAGCACCGCGGGGGGGGATAATTCACCCCTCCACTTT.

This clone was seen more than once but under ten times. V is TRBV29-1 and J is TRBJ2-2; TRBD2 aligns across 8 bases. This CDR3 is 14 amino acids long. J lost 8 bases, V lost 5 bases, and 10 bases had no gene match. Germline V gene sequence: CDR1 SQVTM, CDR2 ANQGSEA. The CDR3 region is CSVRGGRTSGELFF. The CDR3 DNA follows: TGCAGCGTTCGGGGCGGGAGGACCTCTGGGGAGCTGTTTTTT.

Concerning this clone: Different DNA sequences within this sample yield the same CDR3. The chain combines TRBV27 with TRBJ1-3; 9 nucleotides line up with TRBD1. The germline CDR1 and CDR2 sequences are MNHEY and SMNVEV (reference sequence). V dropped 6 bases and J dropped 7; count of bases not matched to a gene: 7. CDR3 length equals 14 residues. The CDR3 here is CASSLQGAGNTIYF. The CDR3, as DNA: TGTGCCAGCAGCCTACAGGGGGCAGGGAACACCATATATTTT.

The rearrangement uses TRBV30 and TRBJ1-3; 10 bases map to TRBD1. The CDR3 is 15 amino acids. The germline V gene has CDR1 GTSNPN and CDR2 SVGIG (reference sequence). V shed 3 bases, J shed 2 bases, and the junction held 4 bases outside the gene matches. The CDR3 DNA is TGTGCCTGGAGGTCTGGACAGGGGGCTGGAAACACCATATATTTT. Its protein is CAWRSGQGAGNTIYF.

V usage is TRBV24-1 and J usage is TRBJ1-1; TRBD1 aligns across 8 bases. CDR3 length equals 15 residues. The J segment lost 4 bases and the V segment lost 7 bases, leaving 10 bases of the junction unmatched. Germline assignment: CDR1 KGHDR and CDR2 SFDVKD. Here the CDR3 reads CATRAMTGVGTEAFF. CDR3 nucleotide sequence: TGTGCCACCAGAGCGATGACAGGGGTCGGCACTGAAGCTTTCTTT.

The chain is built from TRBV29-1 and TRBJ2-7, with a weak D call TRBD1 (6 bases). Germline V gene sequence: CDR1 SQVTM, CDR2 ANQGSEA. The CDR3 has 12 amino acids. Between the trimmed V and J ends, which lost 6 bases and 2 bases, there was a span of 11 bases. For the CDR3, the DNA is TGCAGCGTAATGACAGGCACCTACGAGCAGTACTTC. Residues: CSVMTGTYEQYF.

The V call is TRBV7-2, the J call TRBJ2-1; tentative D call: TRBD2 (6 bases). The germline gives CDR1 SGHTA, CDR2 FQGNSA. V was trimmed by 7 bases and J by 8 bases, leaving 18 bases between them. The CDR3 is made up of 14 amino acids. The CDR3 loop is CASTPPSVMDEQFF. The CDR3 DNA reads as TGTGCCAGCACCCCTCCTAGCGTAATGGATGAGCAGTTCTTC.

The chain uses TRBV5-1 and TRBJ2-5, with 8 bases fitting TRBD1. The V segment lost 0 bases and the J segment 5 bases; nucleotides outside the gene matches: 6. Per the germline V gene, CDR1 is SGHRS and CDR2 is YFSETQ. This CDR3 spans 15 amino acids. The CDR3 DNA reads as TGCGCCAGCAGCTTGGGACAGGGGATTGATGAGACCCAGTACTTC. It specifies CASSLGQGIDETQYF.

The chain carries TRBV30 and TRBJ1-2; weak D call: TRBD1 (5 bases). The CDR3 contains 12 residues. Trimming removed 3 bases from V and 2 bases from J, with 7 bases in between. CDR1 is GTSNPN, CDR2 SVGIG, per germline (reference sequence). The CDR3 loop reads CAWRTVNYGYTF. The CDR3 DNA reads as TGTGCCTGGAGGACAGTAAACTATGGCTACACCTTC.

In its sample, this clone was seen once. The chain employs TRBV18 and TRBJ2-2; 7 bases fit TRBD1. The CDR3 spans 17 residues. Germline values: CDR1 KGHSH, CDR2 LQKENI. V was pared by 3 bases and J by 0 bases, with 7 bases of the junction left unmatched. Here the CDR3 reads CASSPGGQGANTGELFF. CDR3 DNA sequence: TGTGCCAGCTCACCTGGGGGCCAGGGGGCGAACACCGGGGAGCTGTTTTTT. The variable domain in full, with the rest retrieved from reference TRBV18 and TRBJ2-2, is NAGVMQNPRHLVRRRGQEARLRCSPMKGHSHVYWYRQLPEEGLKFMVYLQKENIIDESGMPKERFSAEFPKEGPSILRIQQVVRGDSAAYFCASSPGGQGANTGELFFGEGSRLTVL.

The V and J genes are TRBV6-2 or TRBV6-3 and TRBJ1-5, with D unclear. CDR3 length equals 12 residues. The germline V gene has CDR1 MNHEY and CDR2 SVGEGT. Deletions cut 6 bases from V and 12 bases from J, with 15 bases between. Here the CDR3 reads CASSNGQEGQHF. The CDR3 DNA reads TGTGCCAGCAGCAACGGGCAGGAGGGCCAGCATTTT.

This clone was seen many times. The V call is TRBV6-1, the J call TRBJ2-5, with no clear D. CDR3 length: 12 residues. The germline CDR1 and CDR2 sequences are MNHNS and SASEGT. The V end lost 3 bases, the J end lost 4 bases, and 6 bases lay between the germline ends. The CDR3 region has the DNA TGTGCCAGCAGTGAGACTCGAGAGACCCAGTACTTC. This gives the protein CASSETRETQYF.

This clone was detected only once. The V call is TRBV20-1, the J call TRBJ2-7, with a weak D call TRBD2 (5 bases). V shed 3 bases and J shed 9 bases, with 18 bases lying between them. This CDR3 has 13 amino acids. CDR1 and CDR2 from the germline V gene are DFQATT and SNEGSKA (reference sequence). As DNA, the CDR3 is TGCAGTGCTAGTGATGACTTACTACGGGGGCAGTACTTC. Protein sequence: CSASDDLLRGQYF.

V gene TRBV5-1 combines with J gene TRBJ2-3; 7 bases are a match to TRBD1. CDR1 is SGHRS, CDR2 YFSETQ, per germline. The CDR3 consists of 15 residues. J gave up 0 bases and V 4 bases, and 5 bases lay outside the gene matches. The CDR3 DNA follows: TGCGCCAGCAGCCGACAGGGAATGAGCACAGATACGCAGTATTTT. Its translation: CASSRQGMSTDTQYF.

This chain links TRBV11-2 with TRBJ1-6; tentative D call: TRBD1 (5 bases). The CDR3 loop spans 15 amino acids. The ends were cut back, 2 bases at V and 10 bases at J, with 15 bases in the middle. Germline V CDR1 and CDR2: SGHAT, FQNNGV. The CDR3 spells CASSLIGGKPSPLHF. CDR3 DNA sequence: TGTGCCAGCAGCTTAATTGGGGGGAAGCCGTCACCCCTCCACTTT.

CDR3 DNA sequence: TGCAGCGTTGAAGGGGGGGAAACAGATACGCAGTATTTT. Translation: CSVEGGETDTQYF. The V gene is TRBV29-1, the J gene TRBJ2-3; tentative D call: TRBD2 (6 bases). This CDR3 has 13 amino acids. CDR1 is SQVTM and CDR2 is ANQGSEA in the germline V gene. V lost 1 base, J lost 3 bases, and 8 bases lay in between.

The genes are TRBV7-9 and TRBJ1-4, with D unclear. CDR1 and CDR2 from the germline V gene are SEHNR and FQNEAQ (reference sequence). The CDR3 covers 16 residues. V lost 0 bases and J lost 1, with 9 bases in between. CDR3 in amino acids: CASSLARDLTNEKLFF. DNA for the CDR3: TGTGCCAGCAGCTTAGCGAGGGATTTAACTAATGAAAAACTGTTTTTT.

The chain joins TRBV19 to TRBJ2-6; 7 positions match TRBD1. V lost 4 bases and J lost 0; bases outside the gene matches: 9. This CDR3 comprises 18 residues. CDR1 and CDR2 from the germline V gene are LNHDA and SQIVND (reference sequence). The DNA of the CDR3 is TGTGCCAGTAGTACTTTACAGGGGTGGAGCTCTGGGGCCAACGTCCTGACTTTC. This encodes CASSTLQGWSSGANVLTF.

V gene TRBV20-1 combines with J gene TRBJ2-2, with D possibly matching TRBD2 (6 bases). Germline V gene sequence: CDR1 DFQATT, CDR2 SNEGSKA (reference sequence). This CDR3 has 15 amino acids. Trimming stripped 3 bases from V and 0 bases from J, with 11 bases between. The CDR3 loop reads CSASLGGANTGELFF. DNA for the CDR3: TGCAGTGCTAGTCTTGGCGGGGCGAACACCGGGGAGCTGTTTTTT.